This T cell receptor (beta chain) was identified in a study of response to subunit inactivated influenza vaccine. Study observations and caveats: Each seasonal influenza vaccination recruits few new T cells, the authors suggested.

Germline values: CDR1 LGHDT, CDR2 YNNKEL (reference sequence). With V trimmed by 0 bases and J by 5 bases, 9 bases remained unmatched. The CDR3 extends over 17 amino acids. TCRdb passed the RT-PCR reads through MiXCR, listing each CDR3 protein once. Here the sample spans hundreds of thousands of distinct CDR3 sequences, 14% being singletons. Worth noting for this clonotype: The antigen remains undetermined.

Sample: PBMCs from blood, taken around 14 days before vaccination. This TCR came from a man aged 45 to 65 who received an inactivated influenza vaccine. V is TRBV3-1 and J is TRBJ2-2; 7 bases match TRBD2. The DNA for the CDR3 is TGTGCCAGCAGCCAAGAGAAACTAGCGTCAGGTACCGGGGAGCTGTTTTTT. It encodes CASSQEKLASGTGELFF.